Each of the 20 T cell receptor beta chains below was sequenced from the same sample in a study of human T cells and chemical hapten exposure. TCRdb re-analysed the RACE reads in MiXCR, keeping a single row per CDR3 protein. The sample has approximately 43,000 distinct CDR3 sequences; 4% are singletons. Time point: patch test 1, 2 weeks after DPC sensitization. Treatment meaning: therapeutic diphenylcyclopropenone sensitization with weekly scalp DPC. Unseparated into fractions, whole blood served as the source from which total RNA was extracted. Here the sequenced sample was whole blood, taken in connection with sensitization to the hapten diphenylcyclopropenone (DPC). Receptor source: a man aged 45-60 years with alopecia areata. Some clones in this sample may be carry-over from other donors' samples.

The chain is built from TRBV7-3 and TRBJ1-3; D possibly corresponds to TRBD1 (5 bases). Germline-derived CDR1 and CDR2 are SGHTA and FQGTGA. The germline V and J ends were trimmed by 5 bases and 4 bases, with 18 bases remaining between them. The CDR3 is 16 amino acids. CDR3 in DNA: TGTGCCAGCAGCCCAACAGGTCCTGGATCCGGAAACACCATATATTTT. This codes for CASSPTGPGSGNTIYF.

This clonotype was seen at least ten times. This chain joins TRBV6-1 and TRBJ1-5; D ambiguous. The CDR3 loop spans 14 amino acids. Trimming left V 1 base short and J 2 bases short, with 6 bases between. CDR1 is MNHNS and CDR2 is SASEGT in the germline V gene. The CDR3 bases are TGTGCCAGCAGTGAAGGCGGGGGCAATCAGCCCCAGCATTTT. The encoded protein is CASSEGGGNQPQHF.

The sample holds many counts of this clonotype. The chain is built from TRBV19 and TRBJ2-5; no clear D gene. Germline-derived CDR1 and CDR2 are LNHDA and SQIVND (reference sequence). The CDR3 is 13 amino acids. The germline V and J ends were trimmed by 1 base and 2 bases, with 5 bases remaining between them. The CDR3 loop reads CASSIGLQETQYF. The DNA for the CDR3 is TGTGCCAGTAGTATAGGGCTACAAGAGACCCAGTACTTC.

This clonotype was observed at least ten times. The V call is TRBV11-2, the J call TRBJ2-7; 7 positions match TRBD1. This CDR3 contains 14 residues. The V segment lost 0 bases and the J segment 6 bases; nucleotides outside the gene matches: 5. Germline CDR1 reads SGHAT; CDR2 reads FQNNGV. CDR3 protein: CASSLDPGTAEQYF. Written as DNA, the CDR3 is TGTGCCAGCAGCTTAGACCCTGGGACAGCCGAGCAGTACTTC.

This clonotype was seen ten or more times. This chain uses TRBV14 with TRBJ2-5; D is uncertain. The CDR3 spans 13 residues. The V end was cut by 1 base, the J end by 2 bases, with 5 bases between. The germline gives CDR1 SGHDN, CDR2 FVKESK. The chain's CDR3 is CASSQVRQETQYF. CDR3 bases: TGTGCCAGCAGCCAAGTTCGACAAGAGACCCAGTACTTC.

This clonotype was observed many times. The rearrangement uses TRBV20-1 and TRBJ2-7; the D gene is possibly TRBD2 (7 bases). The CDR3 is made up of 14 amino acids. From germline, CDR1 is DFQATT and CDR2 SNEGSKA (reference sequence). Deletions cut 6 bases from V and 0 bases from J, with 15 bases between. In DNA, the CDR3 is TGCAGTGCGGGGGGGGCGGGGAGCTCCTACGAGCAGTACTTC. Protein sequence: CSAGGAGSSYEQYF.

This clonotype was recorded many times. The chain links TRBV7-9 to TRBJ1-4; D is perhaps TRBD1 (5 bases). Germline loops: CDR1 SEHNR, CDR2 FQNEAQ (reference sequence). CDR3 length equals 14 residues. V was clipped by 5 bases and J by 1 base, with 8 bases between them. The CDR3 bases are TGTGCCAGCAGCCCGACAGTAACTAATGAAAAACTGTTTTTT. Residues: CASSPTVTNEKLFF.

Remarks on this clonotype: This could be a read error, since a much larger clone is one nucleotide away. The rearrangement links TRBV9 to TRBJ2-7; possibly TRBD1 for D (6 bases). CDR1 and CDR2 (germline): SGDLS, YYNGEE. This CDR3 is built from 17 residues. CDR3 DNA: TGTGTCAGCAGCGTAGGTGGACAGACCCTTTTGACCTACGAGCAGTACTTC. Translating gives CVSSVGGQTLLTYEQYF.

This clonotype came up many times. The chain carries TRBV28 and TRBJ2-7; tentatively, D is TRBD2 (6 bases). CDR3 size: 16 residues. V was clipped by 3 bases and J by 1 base, with 16 bases between them. The germline V gene encodes CDR1 MDHEN and CDR2 SYDVKM. CDR3 bases: TGTGCCAGCAGTTTCCCTTCGGGCGGACTATCCTACGAGCAGTACTTC. Encoded protein: CASSFPSGGLSYEQYF.

The chain employs TRBV14 and TRBJ1-5; unclear D gene. Germline loops: CDR1 SGHDN, CDR2 FVKESK. The CDR3 is made up of 12 amino acids. The V gene lost 5 bases and the J gene lost 6 bases, with 8 bases spanning the gap. The CDR3 reads CASSKVGQPQHF. The CDR3 DNA follows: TGTGCCAGCAGCAAGGTTGGTCAGCCCCAGCATTTT.

This clonotype was counted at least ten times. This chain uses TRBV27 with TRBJ2-1; 8 nucleotides line up with TRBD2. Germline-derived CDR1 and CDR2 are MNHEY and SMNVEV (reference sequence). Unmatched junction bases numbered 11, after V lost 3 bases and J lost 7 bases. The CDR3 runs to 16 residues. The CDR3 nucleotides are TGTGCCAGCAGTTTTTGGGGGACTAGGGCTGGGAATGAGCAGTTCTTC. This translates into CASSFWGTRAGNEQFF.

This clonotype has just a few counts. V and J are TRBV28 and TRBJ2-1; the D gene could be TRBD1 or TRBD2 (5 bases each). The CDR3 totals 15 residues. Trimming removed 4 bases at V and 4 bases at J, with 14 bases between. Germline CDR1 and CDR2: MDHEN and SYDVKM. For the CDR3, the DNA is TGTGCCAGCAGTTCCCGGGACGAAGATTACAATGAGCAGTTCTTC. This codes for CASSSRDEDYNEQFF.

Ten or more counts support this clonotype. The chain has TRBV24-1 and TRBJ2-1; 8 nucleotides line up with TRBD2. CDR1 KGHDR and CDR2 SFDVKD come from the germline V gene. CDR3 size: 17 residues. With V trimmed by 1 base and J by 6 bases, 10 bases remained unmatched. In nucleotides, the CDR3 is TGTGCCACCAGTGATTTTTGGGGACTAGTTATTAGCAATGAGCAGTTCTTC. Its translation is CATSDFWGLVISNEQFF.

The rearrangement joins TRBV13 to TRBJ2-6; 7 bases map to TRBD1. This CDR3 contains 18 residues. Trimming at V came to 1 base and at J to 4 bases, leaving 10 bases not matched to a gene. Germline CDR1 PRHDT, CDR2 FYEKMQ (reference sequence). For the CDR3, the DNA is TGTGCCAGCAGCTTAGAAGACAGGGCGACTCTGGGGGCCAACGTCCTGACTTTC. Amino acids: CASSLEDRATLGANVLTF.

This clonotype was picked up many times. The DNA for the CDR3 is TGTGCCAGCAGCCCCCAGCGAGTTTTCACGAACGAAAAACTGTTTTTT. Amino acids: CASSPQRVFTNEKLFF. This chain connects TRBV3-1 to TRBJ1-4; the D is unclear. In germline, CDR1 is LGHDT, CDR2 YNNKEL (reference sequence). This CDR3 spans 16 amino acids. Trimming stripped 4 bases from V and 8 bases from J, with 20 bases between.

About this clonotype itself: Given the absence of the conserved phenylalanine or tryptophan at the CDR3 end, a read error is likely. The chain is built from TRBV2 and TRBJ1-1; D unresolved. V lost 7 bases and J lost 11, with 14 bases in between. CDR3 length equals 11 residues. Germline lookup yields CDR1 SNHLY and CDR2 FYNNEI. The CDR3 DNA is TGTGCCAGCACATTGGCCGCGGGGGCTTTCGTT. Protein product: CASTLAAGAFV.

This clonotype was counted ten times or more. The chain uses TRBV12-3 or TRBV12-4 and TRBJ1-3; D perhaps matches TRBD1 (5 bases). This CDR3 comprises 16 residues. Trimming took 2 bases from V and 3 from J, leaving 14 bases between them. The CDR3 is CASSLSRQPFGNTIYF. The CDR3 region has the DNA TGTGCCAGCAGTTTATCGAGACAGCCCTTTGGAAACACCATATATTTT.

This clonotype has at least ten counts. The chain uses TRBV13 and TRBJ2-6; D call uncertain. Trimming shortened V by 4 bases and J by 0 bases, and 10 bases separated the two germline ends. CDR3 length equals 16 residues. Germline assignment: CDR1 PRHDT and CDR2 FYEKMQ (reference sequence). The CDR3 bases are TGTGCCAGCAGCTCCTCGACCTACTCTGGGGCCAACGTCCTGACTTTC. This translates into CASSSSTYSGANVLTF. The variable domain in full, completed from reference TRBV13 and TRBJ2-6, reads AAGVIQSPRHLIKEKRETATLKCYPIPRHDTVYWYQQGPGQDPQFLISFYEKMQSDKGSIPDRFSAQQFSDYHSELNMSSLELGDSALYFCASSSSTYSGANVLTFGAGSRLTVL.

This clonotype was detected ten times or more. Here the CDR3 DNA reads TGTGCCAGCAGTTCCGGGACTCCGCAGTTCTTC. Amino acids: CASSSGTPQFF. The chain is built from TRBV6-2 or TRBV6-3 and TRBJ2-1; TRBD2 might be the D (6 bases). V was pared by 4 bases and J by 12 bases, with 10 bases between. Germline lookup yields CDR1 MNHEY and CDR2 SVGEGT. The CDR3 runs to 11 residues.

At least ten counts were recorded for this clonotype. The rearrangement links TRBV7-9 to TRBJ2-5; TRBD1 matches at 11 bases. The ends lost 7 bases at V and 5 bases at J; junction bases unmatched: 3. This CDR3 has 13 amino acids. Looked up from germline, CDR1 is SEHNR and CDR2 is FQNEAQ (reference sequence). This CDR3 reads CASTGTGGETQYF. The CDR3 DNA reads TGTGCCAGCACCGGGACAGGGGGGGAGACCCAGTACTTC.